The clone carrying this T cell receptor beta chain was seen many times. The antigen is unknown. The sample belongs to a study of T-cell memory formation after mild COVID-19. The wider study: Clustering of TCRs was largely donor specific.

Looked up from germline, CDR1 is MNHEY and CDR2 is SVGEGT. The V and J ends lost 5 bases and 4 bases, in that order; junction bases with no gene match: 7. The CDR3 is 15 amino acids. Overall study findings and caveats: Those CD4+ clones that contracted were mainly in CM and EM (CD8+ ones in EMRA).

TCRdb called the 5' RACE reads again in MiXCR, with one record for every CDR3 protein. Of around 35,000 distinct CDR3 sequences detected, roughly 7.5% appear once; the ten largest clones hold roughly 27%. The clonotype comes from a man between 18 and 29 years old who had mild COVID-19 (a few samples of this study predate the infection). Cell type and time point are not known. The chain has TRBV6-2 or TRBV6-3 and TRBJ2-1; 8 positions match TRBD2. The sample consisted of PBMCs or a T cell subset sorted from them (not recorded which). The CDR3 sequence: CASSEAGGDYNEQFF. CDR3 coding DNA: TGTGCCAGCAGTGAGGCGGGGGGAGATTACAATGAGCAGTTCTTC.